This TCR beta chain was recorded in a study of T cells in Graves' hyperthyroidism and ophthalmopathy. Hyperthyroidism patients were newly diagnosed, had disease duration under 2 months, and were aged 18 to 65 years. Amplified regions were TCR beta CDR3 sequences from RNA transcripts. RT-PCR in the first round (using the HTBI primer set) targeted the TCR CDR3. From the multiplex PCR reads, TCRdb called clonotypes with MiXCR, one entry per CDR3 protein. This table has approximately 380,000 distinct CDR3 sequences, about 18% appearing once. This clonotype was seen repeatedly, ten times or more. There are 13 residues in the CDR3. V was pared by 6 bases and J by 4 bases, with 4 bases of the junction left unmatched. Germline lookup yields CDR1 ENHRY and CDR2 SYGVKD.

This chain links TRBV10-3 with TRBJ1-2; 8 nucleotides align to TRBD1. The sample consisted of blood. This clonotype originated in a woman between 18 and 29 years old with Graves' hyperthyroidism. CDR3 region: CAIRTDRVYGYTF. Written as DNA, the CDR3 is TGTGCCATCAGGACGGACAGGGTCTATGGCTACACCTTC.